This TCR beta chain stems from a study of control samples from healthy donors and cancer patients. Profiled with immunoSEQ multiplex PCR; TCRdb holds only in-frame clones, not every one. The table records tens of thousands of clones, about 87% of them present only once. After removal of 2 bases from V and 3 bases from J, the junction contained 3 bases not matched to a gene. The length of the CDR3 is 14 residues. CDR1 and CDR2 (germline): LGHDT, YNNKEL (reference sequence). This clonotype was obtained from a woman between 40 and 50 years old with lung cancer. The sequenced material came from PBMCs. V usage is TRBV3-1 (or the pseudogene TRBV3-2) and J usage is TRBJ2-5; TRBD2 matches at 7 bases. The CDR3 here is CASSQTSVEETQYF. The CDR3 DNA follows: TGTGCCAGCAGCCAAACTAGCGTCGAAGAGACCCAGTACTTC.